This T cell receptor beta chain derives from a study of T cells in localized non-small cell lung cancer. Study-wide results and caveats: Adjacent lung was found to contain a median roughly 50 of the top 100 tumor clones.

Per germline, CDR1 SGHTA and CDR2 FQGNSA. CDR3 length equals 16 residues. Trimming cost V 2 bases and J 7 bases, with 20 bases left between them. Sequencing was performed with immunoSEQ multiplex PCR; in TCRdb, only in-frame clones are kept and a portion is missing. Of tens of thousands of clones listed, 70% to 80% are singletons. For this clone: Its antigen remains unknown. Other nucleotide sequences in the sample specify the same CDR3.

This TCR derives from a woman aged 35 to 70 with stage II squamous cell lung carcinoma. The sample here was PBMCs, taken before any cancer treatment. The chain has TRBV7-2 and TRBJ1-1, with D possibly being TRBD1 (6 bases). The CDR3 DNA sequence: TGTGCCAGCAGCTTAAGTCCTGTGGGGGGCGGAGGTGAAGCTTTCTTT. It translates to CASSLSPVGGGGEAFF.